This T cell receptor beta chain was recovered during a study of control samples from healthy donors and cancer patients. Only a few counts were recorded for this clone. The CDR3 covers 16 residues. CDR1 is MGHRA and CDR2 is YSYEKL in the germline V gene. Trimming pared 1 base from V and 6 bases from J, leaving 16 bases between. Sequenced by immunoSEQ multiplex PCR; TCRdb stores in-frame clones only, minus some. The repertoire holds more than 10,000 clones, with roughly 95% as singletons. The genes are TRBV4-1 and TRBJ2-1; no firm D call. Source material: PBMCs. This receptor was obtained from a man between 65 and 80 years old with head and neck cancer. CDR3 DNA sequence: TGCGCCAGCAGCCAAGTCGCTCTTACATTTGTCAATGAGCAGTTCTTC. Protein product: CASSQVALTFVNEQFF.